This TCR beta chain was documented in a study of metastatic and nonmetastatic thyroid tumors. Study-level background: Repertoires were compared across blood and tumor or nodule tissue from malignant and benign thyroid patients. Points from the study as a whole: Within blood and tumor, benign nodules reportedly had significantly lower TCR beta diversity than malignant thyroid tumors did.

With respect to this clone: Its antigen is still unknown.

This CDR3 region has 14 residues. V lost 5 bases and J 2 bases, leaving 16 bases between the germline ends. The germline V gene encodes CDR1 DFQATT and CDR2 SNEGSKA (reference sequence). Thyroid surgery was preceded by no treatment in any patient. Per the original data handling: Construction of a distant-metastasis classifier for papillary thyroid cancer relied on CDR3 differences across clinicopathological groups. Through MiXCR, TCRdb re-clonotyped the PCR reads. These V and J calls rely on TCRdb rather than the paper's analysis. Of 3,500 to 5,000 clones detected, 35% appear once; the ten largest clones hold 27%.

The V call is TRBV20-1, the J call TRBJ2-7; maybe TRBD2 (6 bases). The sample comprised adjacent normal tissue. The TCR sequence derives from a female donor with papillary thyroid cancer or a benign thyroid nodule (not recorded which). Some clones in this sample may be carry-over from other donors' samples. CDR3 coding DNA: TGCAGTGCTGGCGAAGGCGGGAAAACCTACGAGCAGTACTTC. Translation: CSAGEGGKTYEQYF.